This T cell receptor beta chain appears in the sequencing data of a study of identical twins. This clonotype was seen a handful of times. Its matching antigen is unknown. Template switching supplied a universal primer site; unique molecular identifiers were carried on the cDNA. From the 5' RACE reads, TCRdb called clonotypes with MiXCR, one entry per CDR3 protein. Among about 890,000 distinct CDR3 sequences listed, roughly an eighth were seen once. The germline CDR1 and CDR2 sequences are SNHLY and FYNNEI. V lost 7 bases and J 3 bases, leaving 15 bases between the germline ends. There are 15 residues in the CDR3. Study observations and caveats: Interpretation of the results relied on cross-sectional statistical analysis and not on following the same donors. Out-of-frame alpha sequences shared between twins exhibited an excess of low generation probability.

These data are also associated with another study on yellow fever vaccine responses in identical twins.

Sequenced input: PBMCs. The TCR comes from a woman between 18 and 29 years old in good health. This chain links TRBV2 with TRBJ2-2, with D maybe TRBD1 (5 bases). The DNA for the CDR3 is TGTGCCAGCAACGGGCAGGGATATTACACCGGGGAGCTGTTTTTT. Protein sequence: CASNGQGYYTGELFF.